This TCR beta chain was retrieved from a study of shared clonotypes between healthy human individuals. The CDR3 extends over 15 amino acids. With 2 bases removed from V and 1 base from J, the gap between germline ends came to 10 bases. Germline V lookup: CDR1 MDHEN, CDR2 SYDVKM. Sorted-subset replicate PCR reactions were performed with 150 to 200 ng DNA, corresponding to roughly 27,000 T cell genomes. Clones were read by immunoSEQ multiplex PCR, and TCRdb kept only the in-frame ones, dropping some. The table has over 850,000 clones, 75% to 85% seen once. The sequenced sample consisted of memory CD4+ T cells from PBMCs. Subset of the sample: CD45RA-negative fraction. The chain recombines TRBV28 with TRBJ2-3; possibly TRBD1 or TRBD2 for D (5 bases each). This sequence was found in a man between 18 and 35 years old in good health. Some clones in this sample may be carry-over from other donors' samples. CDR3 residues: CASSLKGTRTDTQYF. The DNA of the CDR3 is TGTGCCAGCAGTTTAAAGGGGACCCGCACAGATACGCAGTATTTT. The full variable domain, in which reference TRBV28 and TRBJ2-3 provide the parts outside the CDR3, is DVKVTQSSRYLVKRTGEKVFLECVQDMDHENMFWYRQDPGLGLRLIYFSYDVKMKEKGDIPEGYSVSREKKERFSLILESASTNQTSMYLCASSLKGTRTDTQYFGPGTRLTVL.